Sequencing of this T cell receptor (beta chain) was carried out in a study of human T cells and chemical hapten exposure. About the research overall: Patch tests applied 0.01% DPC to the upper back and were scored after 6 days. Study outcomes and limitations: A positive correlation with patch test score was shown by PT1 expanded TCR counts. No alteration of TCRs above 1 in 1000 frequency was seen with DPC sensitization.

This sample's time point: patch test 2, 6 weeks after DPC sensitization. Treatment of the sample: therapeutic diphenylcyclopropenone sensitization with weekly scalp DPC. Donors were 18 to 70-year-old alopecia patients suitable for DPC. This clonotype was found many times. The antigen is unknown. The ends were cut back, 1 base at V and 5 bases at J, with 6 bases in the middle. There are 13 residues in the CDR3. TCRdb fed the RACE reads into MiXCR, producing one record per CDR3 protein. The sample has about 80,000 distinct CDR3 sequences; 10% to 13% are singletons. The source material was whole blood, sampled in connection with sensitization to the hapten diphenylcyclopropenone (DPC). The V and J genes are TRBV12-3 or TRBV12-4 and TRBJ2-1; perhaps TRBD2 as D (6 bases). This TCR derives from a woman aged 25 to 39 with alopecia areata. Some clones in this sample may be carry-over from other donors' samples. The CDR3 DNA reads as TGTGCCAGCAGTTTAGGGGAGGACAATGAGCAGTTCTTC. It yields the protein CASSLGEDNEQFF.